This T cell receptor (beta chain) was sequenced in a study of blood T cell repertoires in COVID-19 (dated by TCRdb to 2018 to 2020). Broadly, across the study: Collaborator samples came from the United States, Italy and Spain and covered acute and convalescent phases of COVID-19. The prospective study material was composed of cDNA or gDNA derived from T cells, B-cell-depleted T cells, or PBMCs. Subjects who had been exposed to COVID-19, were actively infected with it, or had recovered from it provided the deeply sampled blood TCRbeta repertoires that made up the dataset. Nearly every sample came with metadata listing a de-identified subject ID, COVID-19 status, age in years and sex. Where HLA class I and class II types were available, the types were taken from metadata supplied by the sample provider, not from assay-based typing. The repertoires were released in a freely available public database meant as a resource for research on the immune response to SARS-CoV-2. The samples were drawn from the first 160 participants of the ongoing ImmuneRACE study and from 950 to 1,500 subjects provided by 6 global collaborators. Broader findings and caveats from the paper: Clinical and demographic metadata were provided uncurated, with the amount varying by source and participant.

Participants in the prospective study were enrolled through a virtual design, were aged about 18 to 90 years, and lived in about 25 United States geographic areas. To assign participants to cohorts, the prospective study relied on clinical history that participants themselves reported in a screening survey and a study questionnaire. Recovered participants in ImmuneRACE Cohort 3 were defined as having two consecutive negative NP/OP PCR tests, clearance from a healthcare professional, or resolution of symptoms. In the prospective study, mobile phlebotomists collected whole blood, serum and a nasopharyngeal or oropharyngeal swab from each participant. Prospective study participants could optionally give additional blood draws and questionnaires over a roughly 2-month period. Prospective study blood samples were shipped either frozen or at room temperature before DNA extraction. The immunoSEQ Assay, a bias-controlled multiplex PCR, was used to amplify TCRbeta CDR3 regions from genomic DNA. The study's own analysis went as follows. Within the assay, amplification of reference gene primers was used to estimate how many nucleated cells each sample contained. To quantify the absolute abundance of each unique TCRbeta CDR3 rearrangement, sequence reads were collapsed and filtered. For each sample, productive Simpson clonality was calculated as the square root of Simpson's diversity index over productive rearrangements. In its TCRdb copy, this immuneACCESS table keeps in-frame sequences only and misses some clones. Where compared with another copy, unresolved V genes explain less than half of these, and the others have no known cause. The V and J calls and clone size come from that table; D and trimming were worked out from the DNA. Counted in this sample were under 300,000 clones; roughly 85% of them appeared once. 1.9% of the sample comes from the top ten.

A remark on this clone: What antigen it recognizes has not been identified. No quality values exist for individual bases; no much larger clone is one base distant.

The CDR3 spans 14 residues, from the cysteine through the phenylalanine. The only DNA kept is the CDR3, 42 bases in frame from the first base. CDR1 and CDR2 are read off the germline V gene as MDHEN and SYDVKM. Trimmed from V: 4 bases; trimmed from J: 4 bases; junction bases lacking a gene match: 6. The TCR originated in a woman aged 50 to 60 who had recovered from COVID-19. The specimen was PBMCs or T cells enriched from blood (not recorded which). Here the chain combines TRBV28 and TRBJ1-1, and 7 junction bases match TRBD1. The DNA is TGTGCCAGCAGTTCACAGGGGTTACTCACTGAAGCTTTCTTT. Its protein reads: CASSSQGLLTEAFF. This CDR3, with the reference TRBV28 and TRBJ1-1 proteins standing in past its ends, gives the full variable domain DVKVTQSSRYLVKRTGEKVFLECVQDMDHENMFWYRQDPGLGLRLIYFSYDVKMKEKGDIPEGYSVSREKKERFSLILESASTNQTSMYLCASSSQGLLTEAFFGQGTRLTVV.